Listed below are T cell receptor beta chains from one sample, sequenced in a study of regulatory T cells in long-lasting Graves disease. TCRdb analysed the multiplex PCR reads with MiXCR anew, one entry per CDR3 protein. Of 600,000 to 650,000 distinct CDR3 sequences in the sample, 16% are singletons; the top ten hold more than 15%. This sample also belongs to another study, concerning T cells in Graves' hyperthyroidism and ophthalmopathy.

The sample was peripheral blood mononuclear cells (PBMCs), taken at new diagnosis, from a patient treated with antithyroid drugs. These receptors all stem from a woman younger than 45 with Graves disease. The CDR3 runs from the conserved cysteine through the conserved F or W. A D gene is named only where the DNA matches it firmly. Only some rows state a clone size, as once, few, many or a class for expanded clones.

TRBV7-3	-	TRBJ1-3	-	TGTGCCAGCAGTGGTAACTCGGGTGGGGGGAACACTCGAAACACCATATATTTT	CASSGNSGGGNTRNTIYF
TRBV24-1	-	TRBJ1-1	-	TGTGCCACCAGTGATATGGATGAAGCTTTCTTT	CATSDMDEAFF
TRBV28	many	TRBJ1-1	-	TGTGCCAGCAGTTTATACCTGGCGGCGGTAGAAGCTTTCTTT	CASSLYLAAVEAFF
TRBV7-6	many	TRBJ2-5	TRBD2	TGTGCCAGCACCCGTAATAGCGGGACCCAAGAGACCCAGTACTTC	CASTRNSGTQETQYF
TRBV2	-	TRBJ2-7	TRBD1	TGTGCCAGCACCAGAAGGACAGGGGGTGCCTACGAGCAGTACTTC	CASTRRTGGAYEQYF
TRBV10-3	many	TRBJ1-1	-	TGTGCCATCAGTGAGTCGACCGCGAGGACTGAAGCTTTCTTT	CAISESTARTEAFF
TRBV24-1	-	TRBJ1-5	-	TGTGCCACCAGTGACGGGGCGGGACGGGCCCAGCATTTT	CATSDGAGRAQHF
TRBV9	-	TRBJ1-5	-	TGTGCCAGCAGTTTAAAGGGGGTTAGCAATCAGCCCCAGCATTTT	CASSLKGVSNQPQHF
TRBV12-3/TRBV12-4	few	TRBJ2-7	-	TGTGCCACCCGACGAGGATACCCCTCCTACGAGCAGTACTTC	CATRRGYPSYEQYF
TRBV27	many	TRBJ2-1	TRBD1	TGTGCCAGCAGTTTATCAGGACAGGGGGGTTCTAGCTACAATGAGCAGTTCTTC	CASSLSGQGGSSYNEQFF
TRBV18	-	TRBJ2-7	-	TGTGCCAGCTCACCTTTTGGGCAGGAGTACGAGCAGTACTTC	CASSPFGQEYEQYF
TRBV5-1	-	TRBJ2-7	-	TGCGCCAGCAGCTACCAGGCGGAACAGTCGAGGTACTTC	CASSYQAEQSRYF
TRBV28	-	TRBJ2-7	-	TGTGCCAGCAGCCAAGATCAGGCCGGGGGCCCCCCCTACGAGCAGTACTTC	CASSQDQAGGPPYEQYF
TRBV27	-	TRBJ2-3	TRBD2	TGTGCCAGCAGGAGACTAGCGGGAGTAACAGATACGCAGTATTTT	CASRRLAGVTDTQYF
TRBV6-1	many	TRBJ2-3	TRBD1	TGTGCCAGCAGTCCCGGGACAGGGACGGGTACAGATACGCAGTATTTT	CASSPGTGTGTDTQYF
TRBV6-2/TRBV6-3	-	TRBJ2-7	-	TGTGCCAGCAGTTACTCGATGGCAGTCTCCTACGAGCAGTACTTC	CASSYSMAVSYEQYF
TRBV28	many	TRBJ2-7	-	TGTGCCAGCATCCGGAGGGGGCCCTACGAGCAGTACTTC	CASIRRGPYEQYF
TRBV19	-	TRBJ2-1	-	TGTGCCAGTAGTATTGAGAGGTGGGCAGGGGTCAATGAGCAGTTCTTC	CASSIERWAGVNEQFF
TRBV27	many	TRBJ1-2	-	TGTGCCAGCAGTTTACGGACAGTCTATGGCTACACCTTC	CASSLRTVYGYTF
TRBV20-1	-	TRBJ2-1	TRBD2	TGCAGTGCTAGAGATCTTGGGGAGGGTTCAGCCGGGACTAGCGGGAGACTCAATGAGCAGTTCTTC	CSARDLGEGSAGTSGRLNEQFF
TRBV28	many	TRBJ2-7	TRBD2	TGTGCCAGCAGTTTATGGGGTAGCGGGAGAGCCGAGCAGTACTTC	CASSLWGSGRAEQYF
TRBV28	many	TRBJ2-1	TRBD2	TGTGCCAGCAGTTTGTCTCCAGAATCAACTAGCGGGAACTACAATGAGCAGTTCTTC	CASSLSPESTSGNYNEQFF
TRBV28	-	TRBJ2-3	TRBD1	TGTGCCAGCAGTTTGAATAAAGAAAGACGTTGGCGGGACAGGTTCACAGATACGCAGTATTTT	CASSLNKERRWRDRFTDTQYF
TRBV6-2/TRBV6-3	-	TRBJ1-5	-	TGTGCCAGCAGCTTAAGTGGCCCAAGAAGGTCCACTGATCAGCCCCAGCATTTT	CASSLSGPRRSTDQPQHF
TRBV5-1	many	TRBJ1-1	-	TGCGCCAGCAGCCGGGAAGGCGGGAGCACTGAAGCTTTCTTT	CASSREGGSTEAFF
TRBV29-1	many	TRBJ1-1	-	TGCAGCGTTGGACGTCAGCCGAACACTGAAGCTTTCTTT	CSVGRQPNTEAFF
TRBV28	many	TRBJ1-5	TRBD1	TGTGCCAGCAGCTCCGGGACAGTAAACAATCAGCCCCAGCATTTT	CASSSGTVNNQPQHF
TRBV19	many	TRBJ1-2	-	TGTGCCAGTAGTAGAGACAGGACCTCCTATGGCTACACCTTC	CASSRDRTSYGYTF
TRBV28	many	TRBJ2-2	TRBD2	TGTGCCAGCTCGTCCGGGGGGTGGACCGGGGAGCTGTTTTTT	CASSSGGWTGELFF
TRBV20-1	many	TRBJ2-7	-	TGCAGTGCTAGAGCGGACGAGCAGTACTTC	CSARADEQYF
TRBV18	-	TRBJ2-3	-	TGTGCCAGCTCACCCCCCGGGGGTCGAACAGATACGCAGTATTTT	CASSPPGGRTDTQYF